The 8 T cell receptor beta chains listed next were all sequenced from one sample in a study of T cell responses to AZD1222 COVID-19 vaccine. Generated by immunoSEQ multiplex PCR, the TCRdb table keeps only in-frame clones and is missing some. The sample contains roughly 190,000 clones, approximately 95% of which appear only once. Here the sequenced sample was peripheral blood, taken on day 0 of AZD1222 vaccination. These receptors originate from an adult in good health.

The chain is built from TRBV5-4 and TRBJ1-5; no clear D gene. CDR3 length: 14 residues. V lost 2 bases and J 5 bases, leaving 11 bases between the germline ends. Germline lookup yields CDR1 SGHNT and CDR2 YYREEE (reference sequence). The CDR3 sequence: CASSLGGGDQPQHF. The CDR3 DNA sequence: TGTGCCAGCAGCTTAGGAGGAGGAGATCAGCCCCAGCATTTT. Drawing the rest from reference TRBV5-4 and TRBJ1-5, the complete variable domain is ETGVTQSPTHLIKTRGQQVTLRCSSQSGHNTVSWYQQALGQGPQFIFQYYREEENGRGNFPPRFSGLQFPNYSSELNVNALELDDSALYLCASSLGGGDQPQHFGDGTRLSIL.

The gene calls are TRBV11-3 and TRBJ1-1; possible D gene TRBD1, 6 bases. This CDR3 spans 14 amino acids. Per the germline V gene, CDR1 is SGHNT and CDR2 is YENEEA. Between the trimmed V and J ends, which lost 4 bases and 4 bases, there was a span of 13 bases. The CDR3: CASSSTGYATEAFF. The CDR3, as DNA: TGTGCCAGCAGCTCCACAGGGTATGCCACTGAAGCTTTCTTT.

The chain uses TRBV30 and TRBJ1-2; a weak D match, TRBD1 (5 bases). The CDR3 covers 15 residues. The germline V gene has CDR1 GTSNPN and CDR2 SVGIG (reference sequence). The ends were cut back, 4 bases at V and 4 bases at J, with 19 bases in the middle. The CDR3 loop reads CAWTRQLGVGYGYTF. The CDR3 DNA sequence: TGTGCCTGGACCAGACAGTTGGGGGTAGGCTATGGCTACACCTTC.

This chain connects TRBV18 to TRBJ1-2; D is uncertain. Germline V CDR1 and CDR2: KGHSH, LQKENI. The CDR3 is 11 amino acids. V was cut by 4 bases and J by 5 bases, with 5 bases left in between. Here the CDR3 reads CASSRSYGYTF. The CDR3 region has the DNA TGTGCCAGCTCACGGTCATATGGCTACACCTTC.

The V and J genes are TRBV7-2 and TRBJ2-7, with 11 bases matching TRBD2. V trimming: 5 bases; J trimming: 1 base; junction bases outside the gene matches: 4. The V gene's germline CDR1 is SGHTA and CDR2 FQGNSA. This CDR3 has 15 amino acids. The chain's CDR3 is CASSLRTSGSYEQYF. The CDR3 DNA sequence: TGTGCCAGCAGCCTCAGGACTAGCGGGTCCTACGAGCAGTACTTC.

In its sample, this clone was seen once. The chain links TRBV2 to TRBJ2-3, with 13 bases fitting TRBD2. CDR1 is SNHLY, CDR2 FYNNEI, per germline. The V segment lost 5 bases and the J segment 0 bases; nucleotides outside the gene matches: 8. The CDR3 is made up of 18 amino acids. Here the CDR3 reads CASSRLGTSGASTDTQYF. The CDR3, as DNA: TGTGCCAGCAGTCGTTTGGGGACTAGCGGGGCTAGCACAGATACGCAGTATTTT.

The chain couples TRBV6-5 to TRBJ1-5; TRBD1 aligns across 8 bases. The CDR3 totals 15 residues. Trimming at V came to 4 bases and at J to 2 bases, leaving 4 bases not matched to a gene. Germline assignment: CDR1 MNHEY and CDR2 SVGAGI. CDR3 sequence: CASSLDRAGNQPQHF. The CDR3 coding sequence is TGTGCCAGCAGTTTGGACAGGGCCGGCAATCAGCCCCAGCATTTT.

This chain links TRBV19 with TRBJ1-5; TRBD1 aligns across 7 bases. The trim removed 4 bases at V and 7 bases at J, leaving 16 bases unmatched. CDR1 is LNHDA and CDR2 is SQIVND in the germline V gene (reference sequence). This CDR3 region has 17 residues. CDR3 bases: TGTGCCAGTAGTAGCGACCGACAGGGTAGGTCAAACCAGCCCCAGCATTTT. Its protein is CASSSDRQGRSNQPQHF. Full variable domain (rest looked up from reference TRBV19 and TRBJ1-5): DGGITQSPKYLFRKEGQNVTLSCEQNLNHDAMYWYRQDPGQGLRLIYYSQIVNDFQKGDIAEGYSVSREKKESFPLTVTSAQKNPTAFYLCASSSDRQGRSNQPQHFGDGTRLSIL.